A selection of T cell receptor beta chains follows, all from one sample in a study of blood T cell repertoires in COVID-19. Here immunoSEQ multiplex PCR was the method, and the copy in TCRdb shows in-frame clones only, minus some. The repertoire holds fewer than 650,000 clones, with roughly 89% as singletons. Material: peripheral blood. These receptors originate from a woman aged 45-65 years with COVID-19, enrolled during active disease. CDR3s include the opening cysteine and the closing phenylalanine or tryptophan. Each record gives: J gene, D gene, V gene, clone size, CDR3 DNA, CDR3 protein. The D gene is left open where the match is weak. Size values are once, few and many counts, or a class for expanded clones, and some rows have none.

>TRBJ1-6|NA|TRBV7-9|few
TGTGCCAGCAGCTTACAGGGCCTTTCACCCCTCCACTTT
CASSLQGLSPLHF
>TRBJ2-3|TRBD1|TRBV2|NA
TGTGCCAGCAGCACAACAGGGGACCGCACAGATACGCAGTATTTT
CASSTTGDRTDTQYF
>TRBJ2-3|NA|TRBV12-3/TRBV12-4|once
TGTGCCAGCACCGCTCTGCGGGGAGATACGCAGTATTTT
CASTALRGDTQYF
>TRBJ2-6|TRBD2|TRBV9|NA
TGTGCCAGCAGCCTAGCGGGGGATGGGGCCAACGTCCTGACTTTC
CASSLAGDGANVLTF
>TRBJ1-5|NA|TRBV6-1|NA
TGTGCCAGCAGTGAAGCCTCGGGGGATCAGCCCCAGCATTTT
CASSEASGDQPQHF
>TRBJ1-2|NA|TRBV15|NA
TGTGCCACCAGCACAGGCACAGGCTACACCTTC
CATSTGTGYTF
>TRBJ1-1|NA|TRBV11-2|NA
TGTGCCAGCAGCCCCCGGGTGGGGCTGAACACTGAAGCTTTCTTT
CASSPRVGLNTEAFF
>TRBJ1-6|NA|TRBV5-1|NA
TGCGCCAGCAGCTTGGATAGGGGGAGTAATTCACCCCTCCACTTT
CASSLDRGSNSPLHF
>TRBJ1-2|TRBD1|TRBV2|NA
TGTGCCAGCAGCACGGACAGGGGCCACTATGGCTACACCTTC
CASSTDRGHYGYTF
>TRBJ1-2|NA|TRBV13|NA
TGTGCCAGCAGCTTAGGCCGTCCGGGGGGCGACGCTGGCTACACCTTC
CASSLGRPGGDAGYTF
>TRBJ1-5|NA|TRBV4-1|NA
TGCGCCAGCAGCCAAGATTCGGCTTTCCGGGTCCCCCAGCATTTT
CASSQDSAFRVPQHF